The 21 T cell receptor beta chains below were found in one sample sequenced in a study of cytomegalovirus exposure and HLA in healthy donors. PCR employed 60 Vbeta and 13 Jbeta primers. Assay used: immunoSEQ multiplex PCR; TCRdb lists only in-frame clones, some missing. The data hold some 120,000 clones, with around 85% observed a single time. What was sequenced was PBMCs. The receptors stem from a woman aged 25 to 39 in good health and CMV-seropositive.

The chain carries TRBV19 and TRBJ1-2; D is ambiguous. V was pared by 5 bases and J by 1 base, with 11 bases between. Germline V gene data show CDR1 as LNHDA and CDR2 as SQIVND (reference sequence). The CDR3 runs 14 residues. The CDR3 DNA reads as TGTGCCAGTAGTCACCGAACAATTAACTATGGCTACACCTTC. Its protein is CASSHRTINYGYTF.

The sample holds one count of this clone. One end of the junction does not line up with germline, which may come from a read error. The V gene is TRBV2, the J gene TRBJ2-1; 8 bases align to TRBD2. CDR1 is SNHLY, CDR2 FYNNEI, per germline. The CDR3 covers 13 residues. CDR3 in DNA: TGTGCCAGCAGGACAGAGCGGGGGCCGGAGACGATCTTC. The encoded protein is CASRTERGPETIF.

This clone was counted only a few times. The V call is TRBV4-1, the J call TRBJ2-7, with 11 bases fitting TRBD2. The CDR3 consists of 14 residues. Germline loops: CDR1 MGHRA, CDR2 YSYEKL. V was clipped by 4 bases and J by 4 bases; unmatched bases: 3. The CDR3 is CASSPRTSGYEQYF. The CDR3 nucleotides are TGCGCCAGCAGCCCCCGGACTAGCGGGTACGAGCAGTACTTC.

The CDR3 region is CASSQDRGGQGVKNIQYF. CDR3 DNA: TGTGCCAGCAGCCAAGATAGGGGAGGACAGGGTGTCAAAAACATTCAGTACTTC. The chain uses TRBV14 and TRBJ2-4, with 8 nucleotides matching TRBD1. The germline V gene has CDR1 SGHDN and CDR2 FVKESK. J gave up 3 bases and V 0 bases, and 10 bases lay outside the gene matches. The CDR3 has 18 residues.

Here the CDR3 reads CSVSPSGGTDTQYF. The CDR3 nucleotides read TGCAGCGTTAGCCCCAGCGGGGGCACAGATACGCAGTATTTT. The V and J genes are TRBV29-1 and TRBJ2-3; 7 bases are shared with TRBD2. Trimming at V came to 5 bases and at J to 1 base, leaving 6 bases not matched to a gene. The length of the CDR3 is 14 residues. Per the germline V gene, CDR1 is SQVTM and CDR2 is ANQGSEA.

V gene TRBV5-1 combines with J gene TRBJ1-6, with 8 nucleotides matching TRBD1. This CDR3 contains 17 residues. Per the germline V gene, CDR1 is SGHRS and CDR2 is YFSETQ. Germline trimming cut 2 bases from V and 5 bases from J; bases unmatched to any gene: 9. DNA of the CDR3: TGCGCCAGCAGCTTTGATGGACAGGGTGGAAATAATTCACCCCTCCACTTT. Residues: CASSFDGQGGNNSPLHF.

CDR3 DNA: TGTGCCAGCAGCGTAGTGGGGGCGGGCTACACCTTC. Its protein product is CASSVVGAGYTF. The chain couples TRBV9 to TRBJ1-2; possibly TRBD1 for D (6 bases). The V end lost 0 bases, the J end lost 8 bases, and 8 bases lay between the germline ends. Per the germline V gene, CDR1 is SGDLS and CDR2 is YYNGEE. CDR3 length: 12 amino acids.

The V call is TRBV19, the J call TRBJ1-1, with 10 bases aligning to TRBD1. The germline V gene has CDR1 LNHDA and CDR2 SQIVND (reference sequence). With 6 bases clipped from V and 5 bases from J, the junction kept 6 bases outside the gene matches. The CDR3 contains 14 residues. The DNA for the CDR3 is TGTGCCAGTAGCGCGACAGGGGGCAATACTGAAGCTTTCTTT. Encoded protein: CASSATGGNTEAFF.

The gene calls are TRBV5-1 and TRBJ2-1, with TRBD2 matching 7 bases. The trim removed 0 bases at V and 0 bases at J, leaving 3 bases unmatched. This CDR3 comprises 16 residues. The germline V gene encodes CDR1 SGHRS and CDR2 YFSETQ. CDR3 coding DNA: TGCGCCAGCAGCTTGGCCGGGAGGCCCTCCTACAATGAGCAGTTCTTC. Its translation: CASSLAGRPSYNEQFF.

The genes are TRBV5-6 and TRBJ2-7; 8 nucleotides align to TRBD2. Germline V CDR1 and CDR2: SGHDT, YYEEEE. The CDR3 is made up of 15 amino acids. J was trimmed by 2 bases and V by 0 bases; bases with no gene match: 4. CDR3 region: CASSLGSGVAYEQYF. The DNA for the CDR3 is TGTGCCAGCAGCTTGGGTAGCGGGGTCGCCTACGAGCAGTACTTC.

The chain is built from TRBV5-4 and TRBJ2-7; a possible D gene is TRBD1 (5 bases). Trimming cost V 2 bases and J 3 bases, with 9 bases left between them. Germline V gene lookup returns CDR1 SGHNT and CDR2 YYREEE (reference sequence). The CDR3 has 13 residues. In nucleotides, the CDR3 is TGTGCCAGCAGCTTCACAGGAGTCTACGAGCAGTACTTC. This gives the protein CASSFTGVYEQYF.

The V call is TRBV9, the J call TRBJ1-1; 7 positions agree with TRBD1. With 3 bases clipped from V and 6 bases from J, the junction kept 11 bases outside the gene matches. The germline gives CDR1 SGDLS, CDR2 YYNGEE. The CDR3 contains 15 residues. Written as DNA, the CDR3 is TGTGCCAGCAGCGCTCTAACAGGGGTCATCGCTGAAGCTTTCTTT. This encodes CASSALTGVIAEAFF.

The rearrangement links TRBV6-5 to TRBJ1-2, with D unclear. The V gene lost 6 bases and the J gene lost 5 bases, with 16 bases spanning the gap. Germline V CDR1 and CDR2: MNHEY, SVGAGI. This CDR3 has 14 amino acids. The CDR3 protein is CASRPLSVSYGYTF. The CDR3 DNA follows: TGTGCCAGCAGACCACTATCGGTATCATATGGCTACACCTTC.

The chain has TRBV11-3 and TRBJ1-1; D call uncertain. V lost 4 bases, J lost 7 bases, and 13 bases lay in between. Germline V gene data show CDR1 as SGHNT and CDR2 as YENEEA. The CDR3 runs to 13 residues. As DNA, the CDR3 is TGTGCCAGCAGCTCCTCTCGGGAGTATGAAGCTTTCTTT. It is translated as CASSSSREYEAFF.

In DNA form, the CDR3 reads TGCGCCAGCAGCTCGGGACAGAACACCGGGGAGCTGTTTTTT. Amino acids: CASSSGQNTGELFF. The gene calls are TRBV5-1 and TRBJ2-2; D possibly corresponds to TRBD1 (6 bases). The ends were cut back, 3 bases at V and 1 base at J, with 7 bases in the middle. This CDR3 has 14 amino acids. CDR1 and CDR2 (germline): SGHRS, YFSETQ.

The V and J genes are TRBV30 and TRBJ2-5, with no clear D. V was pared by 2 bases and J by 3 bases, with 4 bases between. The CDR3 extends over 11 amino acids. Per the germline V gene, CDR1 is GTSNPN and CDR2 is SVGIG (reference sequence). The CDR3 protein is CAWSPEETQYF. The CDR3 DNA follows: TGTGCCTGGAGTCCGGAAGAGACCCAGTACTTC.

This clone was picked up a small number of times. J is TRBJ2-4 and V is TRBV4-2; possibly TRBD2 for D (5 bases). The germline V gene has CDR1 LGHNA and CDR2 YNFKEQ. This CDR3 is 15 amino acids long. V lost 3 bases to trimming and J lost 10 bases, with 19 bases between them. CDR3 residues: CASSQAIDRTGIQYF. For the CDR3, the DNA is TGTGCCAGCAGCCAGGCAATAGACCGCACGGGGATTCAGTACTTC.

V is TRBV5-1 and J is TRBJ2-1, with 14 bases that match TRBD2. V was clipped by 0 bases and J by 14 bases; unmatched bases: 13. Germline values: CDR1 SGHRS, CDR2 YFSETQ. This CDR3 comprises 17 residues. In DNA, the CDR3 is TGCGCCAGCAGCTTGGCTGGCCCGACTAGCGGGGGGGCGGAGGAGTTCTTC. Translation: CASSLAGPTSGGAEEFF.

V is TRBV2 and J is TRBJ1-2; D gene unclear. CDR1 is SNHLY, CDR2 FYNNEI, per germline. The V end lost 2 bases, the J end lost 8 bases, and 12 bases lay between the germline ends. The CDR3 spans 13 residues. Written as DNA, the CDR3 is TGTGCCAGCAGTGAAAAGGTGGGAGGGGGCTACACCTTC. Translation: CASSEKVGGGYTF.

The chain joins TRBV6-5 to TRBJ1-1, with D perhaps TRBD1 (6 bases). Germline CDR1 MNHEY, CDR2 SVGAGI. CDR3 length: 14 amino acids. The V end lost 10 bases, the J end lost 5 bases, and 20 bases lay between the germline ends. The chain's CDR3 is CATVLTGRGTEAFF. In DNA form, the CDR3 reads TGTGCCACAGTTCTAACGGGGAGGGGGACTGAAGCTTTCTTT.

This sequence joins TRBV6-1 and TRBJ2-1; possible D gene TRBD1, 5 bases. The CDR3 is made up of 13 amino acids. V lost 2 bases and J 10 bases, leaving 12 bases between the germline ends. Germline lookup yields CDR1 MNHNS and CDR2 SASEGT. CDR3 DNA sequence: TGTGCCAGCAGTGAATATAGGGGCCTGGAGCAGTTCTTC. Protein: CASSEYRGLEQFF.